The next 11 T cell receptor beta chains were all read from a single sample in a study of T cells in women clearing cervical HPV infection. The method was immunoSEQ multiplex PCR; TCRdb's version includes in-frame clones alone and lacks a portion of them. Its listing shows 45,000 to 55,000 clones. Sequencing was done on a sample of blood buffy coat. The receptors shown here come from a woman aged 18 to 75 with a cervical HPV16 infection that either progressed to CIN3+ or cleared (not recorded which).

Details on this clone: The read gets to within 3 residues of the CDR3 end, and the germline J gene fills in the rest. The genes are TRBV30 and TRBJ1-1; D call uncertain. CDR1 is GTSNPN, CDR2 SVGIG, per germline (reference sequence). V was cut by 2 bases and J by 4 bases, with 17 bases left in between. The CDR3 has 15 amino acids. CDR3 DNA, as far as it was read: TGTGCCTGGAGTCGAGACACTCTGAAGGGCACTGAA. Protein: CAWSRDTLKGTE. The CDR3, in full, reads CAWSRDTLKGTEAFF. Filled out from reference TRBV30 and TRBJ1-1, the complete variable domain reads SQTIHQWPATLVQPVGSPLSLECTVEGTSNPNLYWYRQAAGRGLQLLFYSVGIGQISSEVPQNLSASRPQDRQFILSSKKLLLSDSGFYLCAWSRDTLKGTEAFFGQGTRLTVV.

Note on this clone: The CDR3 extends 3 residues past the end of the read, so its final part is completed from the germline J gene. The chain combines TRBV30 with TRBJ1-6; 7 nucleotides line up with TRBD1. The CDR3 contains 18 residues. Germline V lookup: CDR1 GTSNPN, CDR2 SVGIG (reference sequence). V shed 2 bases and J 10 bases; nucleotides not matched to a gene: 20. The CDR3 bases that were read are TGTGCCTGGAGTCGGGGCCCAACGGGACAGTCTATTTTCTCACCC. The encoded protein is CAWSRGPTGQSIFSP. The entire CDR3 is CAWSRGPTGQSIFSPLHF. Complete variable domain (other parts from reference TRBV30 and TRBJ1-6): SQTIHQWPATLVQPVGSPLSLECTVEGTSNPNLYWYRQAAGRGLQLLFYSVGIGQISSEVPQNLSASRPQDRQFILSSKKLLLSDSGFYLCAWSRGPTGQSIFSPLHFGNGTRLTVT.

In regard to this clone: The read ends 3 residues before the CDR3 terminus; that terminus is restored from the germline J gene. The chain links TRBV4-1 to TRBJ2-7; a possible D gene is TRBD1 (6 bases). Between the trimmed V and J ends, which lost 4 bases and 2 bases, there was a span of 9 bases. Germline CDR1 reads MGHRA; CDR2 reads YSYEKL. The CDR3 length is 13 residues. The CDR3 bases that were read are TGCGCCAGCAGCCTCTCAGGGGCCTACGAG. This sequence encodes CASSLSGAYE. The entire CDR3 sequence reads CASSLSGAYEQYF.

Points on this clone: Read data end 3 residues before the CDR3 end; the end is taken from the germline J gene. The rearrangement links TRBV5-1 to TRBJ2-1, with D possibly being TRBD1 (5 bases). CDR3 length: 14 residues. Germline V CDR1 and CDR2: SGHRS, YFSETQ. Trimming removed 0 bases at V and 4 bases at J, with 8 bases between. The CDR3 bases that were read are TGCGCCAGCAGCTTGGTTCCAGGGTACAATGAG. The encoded protein is CASSLVPGYNE. The complete CDR3 sequence is CASSLVPGYNEQFF.

With regard to this clone: The CDR3 is cut off 3 residues early in the read; its end comes from the germline J gene. The rearrangement joins TRBV20-1 to TRBJ1-1, with D possibly matching TRBD1 (6 bases). This CDR3 spans 13 amino acids. Trimming pared 1 base from V and 4 bases from J, leaving 10 bases between. Germline values: CDR1 DFQATT, CDR2 SNEGSKA (reference sequence). Here the CDR3 reads CSARVNRATEAFF. The sequenced CDR3 bases are TGCAGTGCTAGAGTAAACAGGGCCACTGAA.

Worth noting for this clone: From the germline J gene comes the end of the CDR3, since the read stops 3 residues before it. The rearrangement links TRBV11-1 to TRBJ2-5, with a weak D call TRBD1 (5 bases). The CDR3 is 14 amino acids. V was clipped by 3 bases and J by 3 bases, with 11 bases between them. CDR1 SGHAT and CDR2 FQDESV come from the germline V gene (reference sequence). CDR3 region: CASSFTDRKETQYF. CDR3 DNA (partial): TGTGCCAGCAGCTTCACCGACAGAAAAGAGACC.

As regards this clone: With the read ending 3 residues before the CDR3 end, the germline J gene is used to fill in that end. The J gene is TRBJ1-3, the V gene TRBV5-1; D gene unclear. Looked up from germline, CDR1 is SGHRS and CDR2 is YFSETQ. This CDR3 spans 12 amino acids. V was cut by 4 bases and J by 3 bases, with 5 bases left in between. CDR3 DNA, as far as it was read: TGCGCCAGCAGCGAGGGTGGAAACACC. It is translated as CASSEGGNT. The entire CDR3 sequence reads CASSEGGNTIYF.

Comment on this clone: The read finishes 3 residues shy of the CDR3 end, and the germline J gene is used to complete it. The chain recombines TRBV4-1 with TRBJ2-3; maybe TRBD2 (6 bases). Germline V gene sequence: CDR1 MGHRA, CDR2 YSYEKL. Trimming took off 6 bases at V and 1 base at J, with 8 bases between the two ends. This CDR3 comprises 13 residues. The CDR3 bases that were read are TGCGCCAGCAGGATAGCGGGCACAGATACG. Its translation: CASRIAGTDT. The full-length CDR3 reads as CASRIAGTDTQYF.

Notes on this clone: With the read ending 3 residues before the CDR3 end, the germline J gene is used to fill in that end. V gene TRBV5-4 combines with J gene TRBJ2-7; D is perhaps TRBD2 (6 bases). The ends were cut back, 0 bases at V and 5 bases at J, with 12 bases in the middle. The V gene's germline CDR1 is SGHNT and CDR2 YYREEE (reference sequence). This CDR3 spans 14 amino acids. The CDR3 DNA, read in part, is TGTGCCAGCAGCTTGGCCTTGACTAGTAACGAG. This codes for CASSLALTSNE. From start to end, the CDR3 is CASSLALTSNEQYF.

Remarks on this clone: The sequenced fragment ends 3 residues before the CDR3 boundary, so the rest is inferred from the germline J gene. The chain links TRBV11-2 to TRBJ2-2; tentatively, D is TRBD2 (5 bases). The CDR3 is made up of 15 amino acids. V lost 3 bases, J lost 5 bases, and 13 bases lay in between. The germline gives CDR1 SGHAT, CDR2 FQNNGV. Partial CDR3 DNA: TGTGCCAGCAGCTTTGAGGGTAGTAAGACCGGGGAG. This codes for CASSFEGSKTGE. The full CDR3 sequence reads CASSFEGSKTGELFF.

As concerns this clone: The read finishes 3 residues shy of the CDR3 end, and the germline J gene is used to complete it. The chain joins TRBV5-4 to TRBJ2-1; possible D gene TRBD2, 6 bases. The CDR3 length is 13 residues. Trimming shortened V by 0 bases and J by 8 bases, and 9 bases separated the two germline ends. Germline CDR1 and CDR2: SGHNT and YYREEE (reference sequence). CDR3 DNA, as far as it was read: TGTGCCAGCAGCTTGGTGGAGGGGCATGAG. It translates to CASSLVEGHE. From start to end, the CDR3 is CASSLVEGHEQFF.